A selection of T cell receptor beta chains follows, all from one sample in a study of shared T cell receptors in the human thymus. The repertoire was sequenced with immunoSEQ multiplex PCR; TCRdb's copy has only in-frame clones and lacks some. The table has some 640,000 clones, more than 75% seen once. These data are also associated with another study on human thymus T cells.

Material: thymocytes. Receptor source: a boy in the first two years of life with a congenital heart defect. Both conserved end residues are part of each CDR3. The D gene is left open where the match is weak. Clone size appears in some rows only: once, few, many, or a class for an expanded clone.

v_gene	d_gene	j_gene	abundance	CDR3aa	CDR3nt
TRBV30	.	TRBJ2-1	once	CALTESRVHEQFF	TGTGCCTTGACAGAATCTCGCGTCCATGAGCAGTTCTTC
TRBV6-5	.	TRBJ1-2	few	CASSFRGDYGYTF	TGTGCCAGCAGTTTCAGGGGTGACTATGGCTACACCTTC
TRBV28	.	TRBJ1-2	.	CASSPTPMIQGGGGYTF	TGTGCCAGCAGTCCTACCCCAATGATACAGGGTGGCGGTGGCTACACCTTC
TRBV27	.	TRBJ1-3	once	CASREGNTIYF	TGTGCCAGCAGGGAGGGAAACACCATATATTTT
TRBV27	TRBD1	TRBJ1-6	.	CASSLGDRFGKSPLHF	TGTGCCAGCAGTTTAGGGGACAGGTTTGGCAAGTCACCCCTCCACTTT
TRBV27	.	TRBJ1-6	.	CASSPSVVRPLHF	TGTGCCAGCAGTCCCTCGGTCGTACGGCCCCTCCACTTT
TRBV29-1	.	TRBJ1-6	.	CSVKTGPFNSPLHF	TGCAGCGTTAAGACAGGCCCGTTTAATTCACCCCTCCACTTT
TRBV7-6	TRBD1	TRBJ1-2	.	CASRCQGAWYGYTF	TGTGCCAGCAGATGTCAGGGGGCCTGGTATGGCTACACCTTC
TRBV5-6	TRBD1	TRBJ1-1	.	CASSAPGQETNTEAFF	TGTGCCAGCAGCGCGCCGGGACAGGAGACCAACACTGAAGCTTTCTTT
TRBV10-2	TRBD2	TRBJ2-3	.	CASGQTSGRGTDTQYF	TGCGCCAGCGGGCAGACTAGCGGGAGAGGGACAGATACGCAGTATTTT
TRBV28	.	TRBJ2-7	.	CASSLSRTRGQYF	TGTGCCAGCAGTTTATCGAGGACCAGGGGGCAGTACTTC
TRBV28	TRBD1	TRBJ1-2	.	CASSPGTGFLIYGYTF	TGTGCCAGCAGTCCCGGGACAGGGTTCCTTATTTATGGCTACACCTTC
TRBV28	TRBD1	TRBJ2-3	.	CASKDREVDTQYF	TGTGCCAGCAAGGACAGGGAGGTAGATACGCAGTATTTT
TRBV28	TRBD1	TRBJ2-4	.	CAAQQGETKNIQYF	TGTGCCGCCCAACAGGGGGAGACCAAAAACATTCAGTACTTC
TRBV9	.	TRBJ2-1	.	CASSVGGTYNEQFF	TGTGCCAGCAGCGTAGGCGGGACCTACAATGAGCAGTTCTTC
TRBV4-3	.	TRBJ2-3	.	CASSQDLDPPSAKVTDTQYF	TGCGCCAGCAGCCAAGATCTTGATCCCCCTAGCGCGAAAGTCACAGATACGCAGTATTTT
TRBV27	TRBD1	TRBJ2-7	.	CASSLSSTGGSYEQYF	TGTGCCAGCAGTTTAAGTTCGACAGGGGGCTCCTACGAGCAGTACTTC
TRBV2	.	TRBJ2-1	once	CASTGGPNEQFF	TGTGCCAGCACGGGGGGCCCCAATGAGCAGTTCTTC
TRBV2	.	TRBJ1-2	.	CASSEAGSDYGYTF	TGTGCCAGCAGTGAGGCAGGGTCAGACTATGGCTACACCTTC
TRBV4-3	TRBD2	TRBJ2-5	.	CASSVTSGGQKETQYF	TGCGCCAGCAGTGTGACTAGCGGGGGTCAGAAAGAGACCCAGTACTTC
TRBV14	.	TRBJ2-7	.	CASSQGYPTELNYEQYF	TGTGCCAGCAGCCAAGGTTACCCGACAGAATTAAACTACGAGCAGTACTTC
TRBV28	.	TRBJ1-3	few	CASSSSDSSGNTIYF	TGTGCCAGCAGTTCCTCGGACAGCTCTGGAAACACCATATATTTT
TRBV4-3	TRBD1	TRBJ2-1	.	CASSQKPGTGYNEQFF	TGCGCCAGCAGCCAGAAACCCGGGACAGGGTACAATGAGCAGTTCTTC
TRBV29-1	TRBD1	TRBJ1-2	.	CSVGPRTGTGGAYGYTF	TGCAGCGTCGGTCCTCGTACCGGGACAGGGGGCGCCTATGGCTACACCTTC
TRBV15	TRBD1	TRBJ2-2	once	CATSRKHLGTDGELFF	TGTGCCACCAGCAGAAAGCACCTCGGGACAGACGGGGAGCTGTTTTTT
TRBV14	.	TRBJ2-7	.	CASSHKDSDYEQYF	TGTGCCAGCAGCCACAAAGACAGTGACTACGAGCAGTACTTC
TRBV5-1	.	TRBJ1-6	.	CASRFEQGPLGSPLHF	TGCGCCAGCAGATTTGAACAGGGACCCCTGGGTTCACCCCTCCACTTT
TRBV11-3	TRBD1	TRBJ2-7	.	CASSPRQGAREQYF	TGTGCCAGCAGCCCAAGACAGGGGGCAAGAGAGCAGTACTTC
TRBV5-6	.	TRBJ1-2	.	CASSSPGGAGNYGYTF	TGTGCCAGCAGCTCCCCCGGGGGAGCCGGGAACTATGGCTACACCTTC
TRBV18	TRBD1	TRBJ1-4	.	CASSPKDREGPNEKLFF	TGTGCCAGCTCACCGAAGGACAGGGAGGGCCCCAATGAAAAACTGTTTTTT
TRBV28	.	TRBJ1-2	.	CASSLYGSGSNYGYTF	TGTGCCAGCAGTTTATACGGTTCGGGTTCTAACTATGGCTACACCTTC
TRBV6-1	.	TRBJ1-4	.	CASRGANEKLFF	TGTGCCAGCAGAGGGGCTAATGAAAAACTGTTTTTT
TRBV9	.	TRBJ2-1	.	CASSGGPWEQFF	TGTGCCAGCAGCGGAGGCCCCTGGGAGCAGTTCTTC
TRBV23-1	.	TRBJ1-2	.	CASSPRTVISGYGYTF	TGCGCCAGCAGTCCTCGGACAGTGATATCTGGGTATGGCTACACCTTC
TRBV27	.	TRBJ1-2	.	CASSLAANYGYTF	TGTGCCAGCAGTTTAGCAGCTAACTATGGCTACACCTTC
TRBV19	TRBD1	TRBJ1-1	.	CATGTGFTEAFF	TGTGCCACTGGGACAGGGTTCACTGAAGCTTTCTTT
TRBV23-1	TRBD1	TRBJ2-5	few	CASSQSGTGGKETQYF	TGCGCCAGCAGTCAATCAGGGACAGGGGGCAAAGAGACCCAGTACTTC
TRBV4-3	TRBD1	TRBJ1-6	.	CASSQERTGVFHSPLHF	TGCGCCAGCAGCCAAGAGCGGACAGGGGTTTTCCATTCACCCCTCCACTTT